The 17 T cell receptor beta chains below all came from one sample that was sequenced in a study of T cells in Graves' hyperthyroidism and ophthalmopathy. Amplified regions were TCR beta CDR3 sequences from RNA transcripts. With the HTBI primer set, the TCR CDR3 went through a first round of RT-PCR. From the multiplex PCR reads, TCRdb called clonotypes with MiXCR, one entry per CDR3 protein. The sample carries over 700,000 distinct CDR3 sequences, roughly 32% recorded once. Sequencing was carried out using blood. Receptors originate from a woman aged 40 to 49 with Graves' hyperthyroidism.

This clonotype was detected many times. The chain uses TRBV10-3 and TRBJ2-7, with D perhaps matching TRBD2 (5 bases). CDR1 ENHRY and CDR2 SYGVKD come from the germline V gene. The CDR3 runs to 13 residues. The V end lost 7 bases, the J end lost 5 bases, and 15 bases lay between the germline ends. CDR3 DNA: TGTGCCATCACAGCGGACCGCGCTCACGAGCAGTACTTC. This codes for CAITADRAHEQYF.

This clonotype was seen a few times. The V call is TRBV20-1, the J call TRBJ1-4; D is ambiguous. V lost 6 bases, J lost 5 bases, and 10 bases lay in between. The CDR3 runs 12 residues. Germline CDR1 is DFQATT and CDR2 is SNEGSKA (reference sequence). DNA for the CDR3: TGCAGTGCCTTAGACGGGAATGAAAAACTGTTTTTT. It yields the protein CSALDGNEKLFF.

V is TRBV29-1 and J is TRBJ1-5; D unclear. V lost 3 bases to trimming and J lost 14 bases, with 20 bases between them. The CDR3 totals 13 residues. The germline V gene encodes CDR1 SQVTM and CDR2 ANQGSEA. The CDR3 reads CSVESVGKRNEHF. The CDR3 nucleotides are TGCAGCGTTGAGTCGGTGGGAAAGCGCAACGAGCATTTT. Full variable domain (rest looked up from reference TRBV29-1 and TRBJ1-5): SAVISQKPSRDICQRGTSLTIQCQVDSQVTMMFWYRQQPGQSLTLIATANQGSEATYESGFVIDKFPISRPNLTFSTLTVSNMSPEDSSIYLCSVESVGKRNEHFGDGTRLSIL.

In the case of this clonotype: Being one base from a much bigger clone, this may be a read error. Here the CDR3 omits its conserved ending phenylalanine or tryptophan, so a read error is the likely source. V is TRBV19 and J is TRBJ1-5, with D possibly TRBD1 on 6 matching bases. The ends were cut back, 5 bases at V and 6 bases at J, with 14 bases in the middle. In germline, CDR1 is LNHDA, CDR2 SQIVND (reference sequence). The CDR3 is made up of 14 amino acids. The CDR3: CASSPHRVGQPQHL. The CDR3 DNA reads as TGTGCCAGTAGTCCACACAGGGTCGGTCAGCCCCAGCATCTT.

The table lists this clonotype with many counts. V and J are TRBV29-1 and TRBJ1-2, with 9 bases that match TRBD1. In germline, CDR1 is SQVTM, CDR2 ANQGSEA. J gave up 3 bases and V 6 bases, and 8 bases lay outside the gene matches. The CDR3 contains 14 residues. The CDR3 here is CSVSRDRVDYGYTF. The CDR3 nucleotides read TGCAGCGTGAGCCGGGACAGGGTGGACTATGGCTACACCTTC.

Concerning this clonotype itself: At one end, the junction sequence differs from germline, possibly due to a read error. This chain connects TRBV29-1 to TRBJ1-2; maybe TRBD1 (6 bases). The CDR3 has 15 amino acids. CDR1 and CDR2 (germline): SQVTM, ANQGSEA. CDR3: CSVEWWGLPNYGYAF. CDR3 DNA sequence: TGCAGCGTTGAATGGTGGGGGCTTCCTAACTATGGCTACGCCTTC.

This chain links TRBV3-1 with TRBJ1-5; D gene ambiguous. Trimming took off 0 bases at V and 10 bases at J, with 10 bases between the two ends. The length of the CDR3 is 13 residues. The germline gives CDR1 LGHDT, CDR2 YNNKEL (reference sequence). The CDR3 DNA sequence: TGTGCCAGCAGCCAAGATCGCTGGACTCCCCAGCATTTT. Translated: CASSQDRWTPQHF.

A word on this clonotype: The conserved final phenylalanine or tryptophan is absent from the CDR3, which likely points to a read error. For the CDR3, the DNA is TGCGCCAGCAGCCAACCCCCTGGGGCGGGTGGGAATGAGCAGTTCCTC. The encoded protein is CASSQPPGAGGNEQFL. V and J are TRBV7-2 and TRBJ2-1, with D perhaps matching TRBD1 or TRBD2 (5 bases each). The CDR3 sequence is 16 residues long. Germline lookup yields CDR1 SGHTA and CDR2 FQGNSA.

This clonotype was counted ten times or more. The junction departs from germline at one end; a sequencing error may be responsible. This rearrangement joins TRBV7-7 to TRBJ2-6; the D is unclear. Germline loops: CDR1 SSHAT, CDR2 FNYEAQ (reference sequence). The CDR3 is made up of 16 amino acids. The CDR3 protein is CASSSGRTSGANVLTF. DNA of the CDR3: TGTGCTAGCAGCTCCGGACGGACCTCTGGGGCCAACGTCCTGACTTTC.

This clonotype was counted at least ten times. The rearrangement uses TRBV12-3 or TRBV12-4 and TRBJ1-2; D might be TRBD1 (5 bases). CDR3 length: 13 residues. The V and J ends lost 8 bases and 6 bases respectively, with 16 bases between them. Here the CDR3 DNA reads TGTGCCAGCGTACTGGGGGAGGGAGATGGCTACACCTTC. It specifies CASVLGEGDGYTF.

Worth noting for this clonotype: A much larger clonotype is one base distant, so this may be a read error. The gene calls are TRBV6-5 and TRBJ1-3; TRBD1 matches 8 bases. Germline V lookup: CDR1 MNHEY, CDR2 SVGAGI. CDR3 length: 15 amino acids. After removal of 0 bases from V and 4 bases from J, the junction contained 2 bases not matched to a gene. The CDR3 sequence: CASSYSGTGGNTIYF. In DNA form, the CDR3 reads TGTGCCAGCAGTTACTCCGGGACAGGAGGAAACACCATATATTTT.

The V and J genes are TRBV19 and TRBJ2-2; 7 bases fit TRBD2. This CDR3 has 17 residues. The germline V gene has CDR1 LNHDA and CDR2 SQIVND (reference sequence). The J segment lost 3 bases and the V segment lost 6 bases, leaving 13 bases of the junction unmatched. The CDR3 here is CASSEIAVGGDTGELFF. CDR3 bases: TGTGCCAGTAGCGAAATCGCGGTTGGGGGGGACACCGGGGAGCTGTTTTTT.

This clonotype was detected many times. The rearrangement uses TRBV5-8 and TRBJ1-2; no clear D. Trimming cost V 1 base and J 3 bases, with 16 bases left between them. Germline V gene sequence: CDR1 SGHTS, CDR2 YDEGEE. This CDR3 contains 16 residues. CDR3 in DNA: TGTGCCAGCAGCTTGTTTGCCCGGGAAGACGACTATGGCTACACCTTC. It yields the protein CASSLFAREDDYGYTF. Drawing the rest from reference TRBV5-8 and TRBJ1-2, the complete variable domain is EAGVTQSPTHLIKTRGQQATLRCSPISGHTSVYWYQQALGLGLQFLLWYDEGEERNRGNFPPRFSGRQFPNYSSELNVNALELEDSALYLCASSLFAREDDYGYTFGSGTRLTVV.

J is TRBJ1-3 and V is TRBV2; D not resolved. The CDR3 covers 17 residues. Germline assignment: CDR1 SNHLY and CDR2 FYNNEI. V shed 5 bases and J shed 8 bases, with 25 bases lying between them. DNA of the CDR3: TGTGCCAGCAGTTTCGCAAGCTCGGCCCTAGGCGGGGACACCATATATTTT. This sequence encodes CASSFASSALGGDTIYF.

In this sample, this clonotype turned up a few times. This chain links TRBV19 with TRBJ1-5, with D possibly matching TRBD1 (5 bases). In germline, CDR1 is LNHDA, CDR2 SQIVND (reference sequence). With 8 bases removed from V and 1 base from J, the gap between germline ends came to 18 bases. The CDR3 is 16 residues long. The CDR3 DNA follows: TGTGCCAGTTGGGGGGGTGGAGGGAAGAGCAATCAGCCCCAGCATTTT. Protein sequence: CASWGGGGKSNQPQHF.

At least ten counts were recorded for this clonotype. This chain links TRBV12-3 or TRBV12-4 with TRBJ1-6; D call uncertain. The V end lost 1 base, the J end lost 6 bases, and 7 bases lay between the germline ends. The CDR3 is made up of 14 amino acids. The CDR3 reads CASSLEQFNSPLHF. The CDR3 nucleotides are TGTGCCAGCAGTTTAGAACAGTTTAATTCACCCCTCCACTTT.

This chain links TRBV10-3 with TRBJ1-2; 10 bases are a match to TRBD1. In germline, CDR1 is ENHRY, CDR2 SYGVKD. J lost 4 bases, V lost 10 bases, and 12 bases had no gene match. This CDR3 is 15 amino acids long. The DNA for the CDR3 is TGTGCCAGCTCATCAGCGACAGGGGGCACCTATGGCTACACCTTC. Residues: CASSSATGGTYGYTF.